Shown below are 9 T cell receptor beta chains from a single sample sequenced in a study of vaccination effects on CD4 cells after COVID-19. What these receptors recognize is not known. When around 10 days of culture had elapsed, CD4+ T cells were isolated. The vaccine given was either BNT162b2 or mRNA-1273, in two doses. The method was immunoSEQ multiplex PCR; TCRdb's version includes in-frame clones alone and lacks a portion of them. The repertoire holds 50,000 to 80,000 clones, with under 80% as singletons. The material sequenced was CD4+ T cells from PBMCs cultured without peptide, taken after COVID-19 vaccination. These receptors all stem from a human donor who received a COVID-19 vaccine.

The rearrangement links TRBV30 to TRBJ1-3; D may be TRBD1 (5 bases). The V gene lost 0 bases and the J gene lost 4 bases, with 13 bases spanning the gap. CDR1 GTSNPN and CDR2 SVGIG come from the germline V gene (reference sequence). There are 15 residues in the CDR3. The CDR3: CAWSVQQGLGNTIYF. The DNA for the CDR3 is TGTGCCTGGAGTGTACAGCAGGGTCTCGGAAACACCATATATTTT. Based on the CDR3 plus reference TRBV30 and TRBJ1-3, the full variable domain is SQTIHQWPATLVQPVGSPLSLECTVEGTSNPNLYWYRQAAGRGLQLLFYSVGIGQISSEVPQNLSASRPQDRQFILSSKKLLLSDSGFYLCAWSVQQGLGNTIYFGEGSWLTVV.

DNA of the CDR3: TGTGCCAGCAGCGGAGGACTAGCGGTAGATACGCAGTATTTT. It is translated as CASSGGLAVDTQYF. The chain is built from TRBV9 and TRBJ2-3; TRBD2 aligns across 10 bases. The CDR3 is 14 amino acids. Looked up from germline, CDR1 is SGDLS and CDR2 is YYNGEE. V was pared by 3 bases and J by 5 bases, with 3 bases of the junction left unmatched.

CDR3 sequence reads: CASSQWDRAKNIQYF. Written as DNA, the CDR3 is TGTGCCAGCAGCCAATGGGACAGAGCCAAAAACATTCAGTACTTC. The chain combines TRBV3-1 (or the pseudogene TRBV3-2) with TRBJ2-4, with 7 positions matching TRBD1. The V gene end was trimmed by 2 bases and the J gene end by 0 bases; junction bases not matched to a gene: 1. The CDR3 is made up of 15 amino acids. Germline CDR1 and CDR2: LGHDT and YNNKEL (reference sequence).

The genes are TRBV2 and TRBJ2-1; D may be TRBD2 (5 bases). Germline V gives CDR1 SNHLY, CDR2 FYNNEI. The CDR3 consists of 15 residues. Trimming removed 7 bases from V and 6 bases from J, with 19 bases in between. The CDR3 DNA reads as TGTGCCAGCACCGGAGAAAGGACTGAACGCAATGAGCAGTTCTTC. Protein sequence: CASTGERTERNEQFF.

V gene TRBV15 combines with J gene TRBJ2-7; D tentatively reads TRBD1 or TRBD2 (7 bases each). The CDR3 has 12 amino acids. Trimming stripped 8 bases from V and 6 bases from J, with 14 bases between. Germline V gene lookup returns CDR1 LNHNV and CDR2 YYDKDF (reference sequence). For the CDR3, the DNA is TGTGCCACCGGGGGCAGGGGGGGCGAGCAGTACGTC. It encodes CATGGRGGEQYV.

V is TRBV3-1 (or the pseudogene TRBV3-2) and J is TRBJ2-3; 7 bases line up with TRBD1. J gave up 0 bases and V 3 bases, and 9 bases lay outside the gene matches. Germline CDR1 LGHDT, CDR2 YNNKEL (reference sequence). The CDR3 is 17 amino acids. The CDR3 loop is CASSQSQGKTSTDTQYF. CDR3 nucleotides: TGTGCCAGCAGCCAGTCACAGGGGAAAACTAGCACAGATACGCAGTATTTT.

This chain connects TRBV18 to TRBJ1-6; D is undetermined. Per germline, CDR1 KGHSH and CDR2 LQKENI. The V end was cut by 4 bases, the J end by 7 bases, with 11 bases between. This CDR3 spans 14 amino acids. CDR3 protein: CASSRQEANSPLHF. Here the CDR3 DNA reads TGTGCCAGCTCACGACAAGAGGCGAATTCACCCCTCCACTTT.

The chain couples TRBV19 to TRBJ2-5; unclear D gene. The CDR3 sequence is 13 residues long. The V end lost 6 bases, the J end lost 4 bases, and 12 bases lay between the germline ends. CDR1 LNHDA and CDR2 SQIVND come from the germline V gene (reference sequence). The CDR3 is CASRIRSGETQYF. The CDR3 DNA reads TGTGCCAGTAGGATCAGGAGTGGAGAGACCCAGTACTTC.

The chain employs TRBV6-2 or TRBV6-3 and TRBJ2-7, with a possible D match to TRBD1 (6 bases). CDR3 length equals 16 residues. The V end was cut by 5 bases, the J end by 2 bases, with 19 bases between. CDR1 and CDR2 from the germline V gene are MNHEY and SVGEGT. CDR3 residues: CASSPRAGTLTYEQYV. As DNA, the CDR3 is TGTGCCAGCAGTCCCCGAGCCGGGACACTCACCTACGAGCAGTACGTC.